These 16 T cell receptor beta chains share one sample of origin, sequenced in a study of a mutant IDH1 vaccine in newly diagnosed glioma. Assay used: immunoSEQ multiplex PCR; TCRdb lists only in-frame clones, some missing. This table holds 70,000 to 95,000 clones, approximately 80% found once. Time point indicated: baseline, week 1 (first vaccination visit). Treatment: pre-vaccination baseline after standard-of-care therapy. Sample: PBMCs, taken from a glioma patient treated with radiotherapy, temozolomide or both. The receptors here all came from a man aged 40-49 years with glioma. Some clones in this sample may be carry-over from other donors' samples.

The rearrangement joins TRBV5-1 to TRBJ1-2; 7 positions agree with TRBD1. Germline trimming cut 0 bases from V and 3 bases from J; bases unmatched to any gene: 8. The CDR3 spans 16 residues. In germline, CDR1 is SGHRS, CDR2 YFSETQ. The CDR3: CASSLVSGRGDYGYTF. CDR3 nucleotide sequence: TGCGCCAGCAGCTTGGTCTCGGGCAGGGGGGACTATGGCTACACCTTC.

V and J are TRBV7-9 and TRBJ1-6; TRBD1 might be the D (5 bases). The CDR3 spans 16 residues. The V end lost 5 bases, the J end lost 7 bases, and 18 bases lay between the germline ends. Germline lookup yields CDR1 SEHNR and CDR2 FQNEAQ (reference sequence). The CDR3 sequence: CASSPTPAGRNSPLHF. CDR3 nucleotides: TGTGCCAGCAGCCCAACGCCGGCAGGGAGAAATTCACCCCTCCACTTT.

This clone was seen once. The chain is built from TRBV7-8 and TRBJ2-2; D not resolved. The CDR3 runs 12 residues. Germline CDR1 SGHVS, CDR2 FQNEAQ. Trimming removed 9 bases from V and 3 bases from J, with 8 bases in between. The CDR3 DNA reads TGTGCCAGTACACGACACACCGGGGAGCTGTTTTTT. Protein product: CASTRHTGELFF.

The rearrangement links TRBV29-1 to TRBJ2-1; no firm D call. Germline CDR1 SQVTM, CDR2 ANQGSEA. The CDR3 totals 13 residues. V was shortened by 2 bases and J by 7 bases, with 12 bases between the two germline ends. The CDR3 bases are TGCAGCGTTGAAACCCCCCCGGCTAATGAGCAGTTCTTC. Translated: CSVETPPANEQFF.

This chain links TRBV4-1 with TRBJ1-4; 9 positions agree with TRBD1. CDR3 length equals 15 residues. The junction had 7 bases not matched to a gene; V was cut back by 3 bases and J by 8 bases. Germline CDR1 MGHRA, CDR2 YSYEKL. CDR3 sequence: CASSHRDRAGEKLFF. Written as DNA, the CDR3 is TGCGCCAGCAGCCACCGGGACAGGGCTGGAGAAAAACTGTTTTTT.

The J gene is TRBJ1-1, the V gene TRBV7-3, with D tentatively TRBD1 (6 bases). CDR1 and CDR2 from the germline V gene are SGHTA and FQGTGA. The length of the CDR3 is 14 residues. The V gene lost 2 bases and the J gene lost 4 bases, with 11 bases spanning the gap. CDR3 in amino acids: CASSLAGGGTEAFF. The CDR3 DNA sequence: TGTGCCAGCAGCTTAGCGGGAGGGGGCACTGAAGCTTTCTTT.

This clone was seen repeatedly, ten times or more. The V gene is TRBV5-4, the J gene TRBJ1-6; 10 nucleotides align to TRBD1. Looked up from germline, CDR1 is SGHNT and CDR2 is YYREEE (reference sequence). Germline trimming cut 4 bases from V and 6 bases from J; bases unmatched to any gene: 4. This CDR3 has 15 amino acids. The CDR3 loop is CASSRTGGSNSPLHF. DNA for the CDR3: TGTGCCAGCAGCCGGACAGGGGGTAGTAATTCACCCCTCCACTTT. Filled out from reference TRBV5-4 and TRBJ1-6, the complete variable domain reads ETGVTQSPTHLIKTRGQQVTLRCSSQSGHNTVSWYQQALGQGPQFIFQYYREEENGRGNFPPRFSGLQFPNYSSELNVNALELDDSALYLCASSRTGGSNSPLHFGNGTRLTVT.

The chain joins TRBV7-8 to TRBJ1-1; 8 bases agree with TRBD1. Trimming at V came to 1 base and at J to 4 bases, leaving 2 bases not matched to a gene. This CDR3 is 14 amino acids long. Germline V lookup: CDR1 SGHVS, CDR2 FQNEAQ. The DNA of the CDR3 is TGTGCCAGCAGCTTAGGACAGGGGATCACTGAAGCTTTCTTT. Protein: CASSLGQGITEAFF.

The J gene is TRBJ2-7, the V gene TRBV11-1; no reliable D call. Trimming stripped 1 base from V and 0 bases from J, with 7 bases between. There are 14 residues in the CDR3. Germline CDR1 is SGHAT and CDR2 is FQDESV (reference sequence). CDR3 bases: TGTGCCAGCAGCTTAGTCGACAACTCCTACGAGCAGTACTTC. It codes for CASSLVDNSYEQYF.

The chain uses TRBV9 and TRBJ1-5; no definite D call. Germline V gene data show CDR1 as SGDLS and CDR2 as YYNGEE. The V and J ends lost 3 bases and 3 bases respectively, with 16 bases between them. The CDR3 has 16 residues. CDR3 coding DNA: TGTGCCAGCAGCGATAGCGGGAAAAGCAACAATCAGCCCCAGCATTTT. Protein product: CASSDSGKSNNQPQHF.

The J gene is TRBJ2-5, the V gene TRBV5-4; D is possibly TRBD1 (6 bases). The CDR3 consists of 12 residues. With 4 bases removed from V and 5 bases from J, the gap between germline ends came to 9 bases. The germline V gene encodes CDR1 SGHNT and CDR2 YYREEE (reference sequence). This chain's CDR3 is CASSRGYETQYF. In DNA, the CDR3 is TGTGCCAGCAGCAGGGGGTACGAGACCCAGTACTTC. The full variable domain, its missing parts supplied by reference TRBV5-4 and TRBJ2-5, is ETGVTQSPTHLIKTRGQQVTLRCSSQSGHNTVSWYQQALGQGPQFIFQYYREEENGRGNFPPRFSGLQFPNYSSELNVNALELDDSALYLCASSRGYETQYFGPGTRLLVL.

The genes are TRBV5-6 and TRBJ2-1, with TRBD2 matching over 8 bases. Germline CDR1 reads SGHDT; CDR2 reads YYEEEE. Trimming cost V 7 bases and J 4 bases; bases outside gene matches: 10. The CDR3 sequence is 15 residues long. The CDR3 sequence: CASGILAESYNEQFF. CDR3 DNA sequence: TGTGCCAGCGGAATACTAGCGGAGTCATACAATGAGCAGTTCTTC.

This clone was counted between two and nine times. The chain employs TRBV5-6 and TRBJ2-7; D gene uncertain. With 1 base removed from V and 3 bases from J, the gap between germline ends came to 8 bases. Germline V lookup: CDR1 SGHDT, CDR2 YYEEEE. The CDR3 spans 13 residues. The CDR3 DNA is TGTGCCAGCAGCTTGATGTCGGACTACGAGCAGTACTTC. It encodes CASSLMSDYEQYF.

V and J are TRBV29-1 and TRBJ1-1; no definite D call. CDR1 and CDR2 from the germline V gene are SQVTM and ANQGSEA. CDR3 length: 11 amino acids. V was clipped by 5 bases and J by 3 bases, with 7 bases between them. The CDR3 sequence is CSVIRDTEAFF. The DNA of the CDR3 is TGCAGCGTTATTAGGGACACTGAAGCTTTCTTT.

The chain couples TRBV6-1 to TRBJ2-7, with a weak D call TRBD2 (6 bases). Per the germline V gene, CDR1 is MNHNS and CDR2 is SASEGT. With 6 bases removed from V and 4 bases from J, the gap between germline ends came to 10 bases. This CDR3 contains 12 residues. CDR3 sequence: CASRDYQYEQYF. The CDR3 DNA sequence: TGTGCCAGCAGGGACTACCAATACGAGCAGTACTTC.

This sequence joins TRBV30 and TRBJ1-1; D gene uncertain. Trimming stripped 0 bases from V and 2 bases from J, with 4 bases between. Germline V CDR1 and CDR2: GTSNPN, SVGIG (reference sequence). The CDR3 length is 12 residues. The DNA for the CDR3 is TGTGCCTGGAGTGTAGGCAACACTGAAGCTTTCTTT. Its protein product is CAWSVGNTEAFF.